Listed below are T cell receptor beta chains from one sample, sequenced in a study of shared clonotypes between healthy human individuals. Only in-frame clones appear in the TCRdb table, and some are missing; sequencing was by immunoSEQ multiplex PCR. The repertoire includes roughly 2 million clones, 90% to 95% of them detected once, and 0.13% sits in the top ten. Sequenced material: naive CD4+ T cells sorted from blood. These receptors were taken from a man between 18 and 35 years old in good health. CDR3s include the opening cysteine and the closing phenylalanine or tryptophan. A D gene is named only where the DNA matches it firmly. Clone size, where shown, is once, few, many, or a class for clones that have expanded.

v_gene,d_gene,abundance,j_gene,CDR3nt,CDR3aa
TRBV18,-,-,TRBJ1-4,TGTGCCAGCTCACCTATGGGGGGCGCGAATGAAAAACTGTTTTTT,CASSPMGGANEKLFF
TRBV19,TRBD1,-,TRBJ1-1,TGTGCCAGTAGTAGGGGAGGACAGGGGAACACTGAAGCTTTCTTT,CASSRGGQGNTEAFF
TRBV18,-,-,TRBJ2-7,TGTGCCAGCTCACTCAATGGGGGGTTATCCTACGAGCAGTACTTC,CASSLNGGLSYEQYF
TRBV11-2,-,-,TRBJ1-2,TGTGCCAGCAGCTCCCCCTTGGGAAATGGCTACACCTTC,CASSSPLGNGYTF
TRBV6-5,TRBD2,-,TRBJ2-1,TGTGCCAGCAGTTCCGGTTATAGCGGGATCTACAATGAGCAGTTCTTC,CASSSGYSGIYNEQFF
TRBV4-3,TRBD2,-,TRBJ2-7,TGCGCCAGCAGCCAAGGGTCTAGCGGGACATACGAGCAGTACTTC,CASSQGSSGTYEQYF
TRBV28,TRBD1,once,TRBJ2-2,TGTGCCAGCAGCTATCCGGGACAGGGGCCCACCGGGGAGCTGTTTTTT,CASSYPGQGPTGELFF
TRBV11-2,TRBD2,-,TRBJ2-2,TGTGCCAGCAGCTTAGTAGTCTTTCGGGAGGGTTATGGCGGGGAGCTGTTTTTT,CASSLVVFREGYGGELFF
TRBV7-9,TRBD1,-,TRBJ2-1,TGTGCCAGCAGCCTAGGACAGGGCCAGGATGAGCAGTTCTTC,CASSLGQGQDEQFF
TRBV29-1,-,-,TRBJ2-2,TGCAGCGTTGCGGTAGGCTTCACCGGGGAGCTGTTTTTT,CSVAVGFTGELFF
TRBV7-2,TRBD1,once,TRBJ1-1,TGTGCCAGCAGCTTTTGGGACAGGGTCACTGAAGCTTTCTTT,CASSFWDRVTEAFF
TRBV20-1,-,once,TRBJ2-7,TGCAGTCCCCTAAAGGGAGGCGAGCAGTACTTC,CSPLKGGEQYF
TRBV6-1,-,-,TRBJ2-5,TGTGCCAGCAGTGTAGGCGAGACCCAGTACTTC,CASSVGETQYF
TRBV30,-,-,TRBJ2-1,TGTGCCTGGAGCCCTGGTCGTATTGTGGTCAATGAGCAGTTCTTC,CAWSPGRIVVNEQFF
TRBV18,TRBD1,once,TRBJ2-7,TGTGCCAGCTCATCCGGGACAGGGAAGGACGAGCAGTACTTC,CASSSGTGKDEQYF
TRBV29-1,-,-,TRBJ1-1,TGCAGCGTTGGGAAGGGAGAAGGTACTGAAGCTTTCTTT,CSVGKGEGTEAFF
TRBV19,TRBD1,-,TRBJ1-2,TGTGCCAGCCGAAACCCGGGACAGGGGTATGGCTACACCTTC,CASRNPGQGYGYTF
TRBV7-2,TRBD1,-,TRBJ1-4,TGTGCCAGCAGCAAAATGCAGGGGGCCGGTAGTGAAAAACTGTTTTTT,CASSKMQGAGSEKLFF
TRBV30,TRBD1,-,TRBJ1-4,TGTGCCTGGAGTACCCCGGGACAGGGATATGAAAAACTGTTTTTT,CAWSTPGQGYEKLFF
TRBV5-1,TRBD1,-,TRBJ1-5,TGCGCCAGCAGCTTGGAAGGGGGCGGGAATCAGCCCCAGCATTTT,CASSLEGGGNQPQHF
TRBV5-4,-,-,TRBJ2-2,TGTGCCAGCAGCGGGTTCGAGCGGACCGGGGAGCTGTTTTTT,CASSGFERTGELFF
TRBV18,TRBD1,-,TRBJ2-7,TGTGCCAGCTCTCGATCCGGACAGGGACCCTACGAGCAGTACTTC,CASSRSGQGPYEQYF
TRBV7-2,-,once,TRBJ2-7,TGTGCCAGCAGCTTATCCACGAGCTCCCACGAGCAGTACTTC,CASSLSTSSHEQYF
TRBV28,TRBD1,once,TRBJ1-5,TGTGCCAGCCCCCCGACGGGACAGGGATTTCAGCCCCAGCATTTT,CASPPTGQGFQPQHF
TRBV5-1,-,-,TRBJ1-6,TGCGCCAGCAGCTTTGGGCTGAGTATTGGACCCCTCCACTTT,CASSFGLSIGPLHF
TRBV7-8,TRBD2,-,TRBJ2-3,TGTGCCAGCAGCTTATTGGTTTTTAGCGGGAGGCTCACAGATACGCAGTATTTT,CASSLLVFSGRLTDTQYF